Following are 12 T cell receptor beta chains from one sample sequenced in a study of radiation and T cells in renal cell carcinoma. Time point given: blood 4 weeks post-SBRT, at nephrectomy. Described treatment: 15 Gy SBRT to primary tumor, nephrectomy 4 weeks later. TCRdb's table, derived via immunoSEQ multiplex PCR, lists solely in-frame clones and lacks some. The repertoire holds about 140,000 clones, with 86% as singletons. This specimen was blood, taken from a patient whose treatment included radiotherapy and nephrectomy. These receptors were taken from a woman between 45 and 65 years old with renal cell carcinoma.

This clone occurred a few times. The CDR3 region is CASSEARGGTDTQYF. In DNA form, the CDR3 reads TGTGCCAGCAGTGAGGCCAGGGGAGGAACAGATACGCAGTATTTT. This chain connects TRBV6-1 to TRBJ2-3, with D perhaps TRBD1 or TRBD2 (6 bases each). V gave up 3 bases and J gave up 3 bases, with 13 bases separating them. CDR3 length equals 15 residues. The germline V gene encodes CDR1 MNHNS and CDR2 SASEGT.

This clone has just a few counts. The CDR3 protein is CASRRQPNTEAFF. The CDR3 DNA follows: TGCGCCAGCAGAAGACAGCCCAACACTGAAGCTTTCTTT. V gene TRBV10-1 combines with J gene TRBJ1-1; D may be TRBD1 (5 bases). The CDR3 runs to 13 residues. Trimming removed 6 bases at V and 2 bases at J, with 10 bases between. Germline V gene data show CDR1 as WNHNN and CDR2 as SYGVQD (reference sequence).

The chain joins TRBV5-5 to TRBJ2-3, with 12 nucleotides matching TRBD2. CDR3 length: 17 residues. Germline lookup yields CDR1 SGHKS and CDR2 YYEKEE (reference sequence). V lost 4 bases and J lost 2; bases outside the gene matches: 8. The CDR3 is CASSLRTSGAFTDTQYF. The CDR3 nucleotides read TGTGCCAGCAGCCTTAGGACTAGCGGGGCGTTCACAGATACGCAGTATTTT.

The chain carries TRBV5-1 and TRBJ2-7, with D possibly called TRBD1 or TRBD2 (5 bases each). The germline V gene has CDR1 SGHRS and CDR2 YFSETQ. Between the trimmed V and J ends, which lost 0 bases and 7 bases, there was a span of 17 bases. CDR3 length equals 15 residues. CDR3 DNA: TGCGCCAGCAGCTTGGGGGACGCCTCCCTTTGGGAGCAGTACTTC. Its protein is CASSLGDASLWEQYF.

This chain uses TRBV27 with TRBJ2-5; D remains unclear. V lost 1 base and J 0 bases, leaving 3 bases between the germline ends. Germline V gene lookup returns CDR1 MNHEY and CDR2 SMNVEV (reference sequence). CDR3 size: 13 residues. The DNA for the CDR3 is TGTGCCAGCAGTTTATTAGACCAAGAGACCCAGTACTTC. Translation gives CASSLLDQETQYF.

The J gene is TRBJ2-3, the V gene TRBV7-2, with 7 bases matching TRBD2. CDR3 size: 16 residues. The V gene's germline CDR1 is SGHTA and CDR2 FQGNSA. V lost 1 base to trimming and J lost 4 bases; unmatched junction nucleotides: 8. The CDR3 bases are TGTGCCAGCAGCTTAGTTCGGGGGGTACCAGCAGATACGCAGTATTTT. It translates to CASSLVRGVPADTQYF.

This clone was seen a few times. CDR3 DNA: TGCGCCAGCAGCCAAGATATCGGGACTAGCGGGAGCACTGAGCAGTTCTTC. This gives the protein CASSQDIGTSGSTEQFF. The chain employs TRBV4-3 and TRBJ2-1; 14 bases map to TRBD2. V lost 0 bases and J lost 9; bases outside the gene matches: 7. The CDR3 covers 17 residues. The germline V gene has CDR1 LGHNA and CDR2 YSLEER.

The rearrangement links TRBV18 to TRBJ1-1; TRBD1 might be the D (6 bases). V shed 0 bases and J shed 0 bases, with 8 bases lying between them. The length of the CDR3 is 15 residues. CDR1 is KGHSH, CDR2 LQKENI, per germline. In DNA form, the CDR3 reads TGTGCCAGCTCACCACCGGGGGGGCTGAACACTGAAGCTTTCTTT. This gives the protein CASSPPGGLNTEAFF.

The CDR3 DNA reads as TGTGCCAGCAGCTTAAGCTATGAGCAGTTCTTC. Translated, it gives CASSLSYEQFF. The gene calls are TRBV7-6 and TRBJ2-1; no clear D. The CDR3 is made up of 11 amino acids. Germline CDR1 is SGHVS and CDR2 is FNYEAQ. V lost 2 bases and J lost 8, with 4 bases in between.

The DNA of the CDR3 is TGCGCCAGCAGCTTTGCGGGGTTGGGAACTGAAGCTTTCTTT. Translating gives CASSFAGLGTEAFF. This chain uses TRBV5-1 with TRBJ1-1; no definite D call. The CDR3 is made up of 14 amino acids. Germline loops: CDR1 SGHRS, CDR2 YFSETQ. V was shortened by 2 bases and J by 5 bases, with 13 bases between the two germline ends.

Written as DNA, the CDR3 is TGCACCAGCAGCCAAGTTCCCTTTGGGGACCCCCTGGGGCTTTCCTACGAGCAGTACTTC. It specifies CTSSQVPFGDPLGLSYEQYF. This sequence joins TRBV1 and TRBJ2-7. TRBV1 is a pseudogene. This CDR3 comprises 20 residues.

This rearrangement joins TRBV10-2 to TRBJ2-7; D not certain. CDR1 and CDR2 from the germline V gene are WSHSY and SAAADI. V shed 4 bases and J shed 2 bases, with 9 bases lying between them. The CDR3 loop spans 13 amino acids. This chain's CDR3 is CASSGGLTYEQYF. The CDR3, as DNA: TGCGCCAGCAGTGGAGGTTTAACCTACGAGCAGTACTTC.